The rows below give T cell receptor beta chains drawn from one sample of a study of blood T cell repertoires in COVID-19. Clones were sequenced by immunoSEQ multiplex PCR, and TCRdb holds only the in-frame ones, with some missing. The sample consists of 97,000 or so clones, just under 85% of them appearing once. Sequenced sample: peripheral blood. The receptors derive from a man in his forties with active or convalescent COVID-19. The CDR3 runs from the conserved cysteine through the conserved F or W. Each record gives: clone size, D gene, V gene, J gene, CDR3 protein, CDR3 DNA. The D gene is left open where the match is weak. Some rows mark clone size as missing; the rest say once, few, many or name a class of expanded clone.

>once|TRBD2|TRBV5-4|TRBJ2-5
CASTTRSGAQETQYF
TGTGCCAGCACCACCCGTAGCGGGGCTCAAGAGACCCAGTACTTC
>NA|NA|TRBV30|TRBJ1-3
CAWTSGNTIYF
TGTGCCTGGACTTCTGGAAACACCATATATTTT
>once|NA|TRBV4-3|TRBJ2-7
CASSQGRMVGADSYEQYF
TGCGCCAGCAGCCAAGGTCGTATGGTGGGGGCGGACTCCTACGAGCAGTACTTC
>NA|NA|TRBV7-2|TRBJ2-5
CASSSGSGTQETQYF
TGTGCCAGCAGTTCTGGGTCGGGGACACAAGAGACCCAGTACTTC
>few|NA|TRBV20-1|TRBJ2-1
CSALNNEQFF
TGCAGTGCTCTTAACAATGAGCAGTTCTTC
>NA|NA|TRBV10-3|TRBJ2-7
CAISEAGQNEQYF
TGTGCCATCAGTGAGGCGGGACAGAACGAGCAGTACTTC
>NA|NA|TRBV6-6|TRBJ2-7
CATSRGSGYEQYF
TGTGCCACCTCCCGGGGGAGCGGGTACGAGCAGTACTTC
>NA|TRBD1|TRBV5-3|TRBJ2-2
CARSSGGLNTGELFF
TGTGCCAGAAGCTCAGGGGGCCTGAACACCGGGGAGCTGTTTTTT
>NA|NA|TRBV6-2/TRBV6-3|TRBJ2-1
CASSLQGPSYNEQFF
TGTGCCAGCAGTTTACAGGGACCCTCCTACAATGAGCAGTTCTTC
>NA|TRBD1|TRBV29-1|TRBJ1-1
CSVAAGTGGNEAFF
TGCAGCGTAGCAGCCGGGACAGGGGGCAACGAAGCTTTCTTT
>NA|TRBD1|TRBV14|TRBJ1-1
CASSQTGIFTEAFF
TGTGCCAGCAGCCAGACAGGGATCTTTACTGAAGCTTTCTTT
>NA|NA|TRBV9|TRBJ1-1
CASSVGTPQGNTEAFF
TGTGCCAGCAGCGTAGGGACACCCCAGGGGAACACTGAAGCTTTCTTT
>NA|TRBD1|TRBV5-1|TRBJ1-3
CASSSTGDGNTIYF
TGCGCCAGCAGCTCAACAGGGGACGGAAACACCATATATTTT
>NA|NA|TRBV19|TRBJ1-5
CASKLGHLGEEHF
TGTGCCAGTAAGCTAGGACACCTCGGCGAAGAGCATTTT
>NA|TRBD2|TRBV2|TRBJ2-1
CASSGGLAYSNEQFF
TGTGCCAGCAGTGGGGGACTAGCGTATAGCAATGAGCAGTTCTTC
>NA|TRBD2|TRBV24-1|TRBJ2-3
CATSDLAGALTDTQYF
TGTGCCACCAGTGATTTAGCGGGGGCCCTCACAGATACGCAGTATTTT
>NA|NA|TRBV3-1/TRBV3-2|TRBJ1-5
CASRQGKGPQHF
TGTGCCAGCAGGCAGGGGAAGGGGCCCCAGCATTTT
>NA|TRBD1|TRBV5-1|TRBJ1-2
CASSLRGDRNNYGYTF
TGCGCCAGCAGCCTCCGGGGGGACAGGAATAACTATGGCTACACCTTC
>NA|TRBD1|TRBV11-3|TRBJ1-2
CASSSQGDYGYTF
TGTGCCAGCAGCTCACAGGGGGACTATGGCTACACCTTC
>NA|TRBD1|TRBV4-1|TRBJ2-2
CASSPDRVGELFF
TGCGCCAGCAGCCCGGACAGGGTTGGGGAGCTGTTTTTT
>NA|NA|TRBV19|TRBJ1-1
CASSPWTTMNTEAFF
TGTGCCAGTAGTCCCTGGACAACGATGAACACTGAAGCTTTCTTT
>NA|NA|TRBV3-1/TRBV3-2|TRBJ2-2
CASSQGGRANTGELFF
TGTGCCAGCAGCCAAGGGGGCAGGGCGAACACCGGGGAGCTGTTTTTT
>NA|NA|TRBV5-1|TRBJ2-6
CASTLSGANVLTF
TGCGCCAGCACCCTCTCTGGGGCCAACGTCCTGACTTTC
>NA|NA|TRBV28|TRBJ1-1
CASRPQGSEAFF
TGTGCCAGCAGACCGCAGGGATCTGAAGCTTTCTTT
>once|TRBD2|TRBV12-5|TRBJ2-7
CASGLAGRLAGPSYEQYF
TGTGCTAGTGGTTTGGCCGGGAGGCTGGCGGGACCGTCCTACGAGCAGTACTTC
>NA|TRBD1|TRBV12-3/TRBV12-4|TRBJ1-1
CASGQVNTEAFF
TGTGCCAGCGGACAGGTTAACACTGAAGCTTTCTTT
>NA|NA|TRBV29-1|TRBJ2-1
CSVEGIGGRPGYNEQFF
TGCAGCGTTGAAGGCATCGGGGGGCGACCGGGTTACAATGAGCAGTTCTTC
>once|NA|TRBV6-4|TRBJ2-7
CASSDRRGNEQYF
TGTGCCAGCAGTGACCGCCGCGGGAACGAGCAGTACTTC
>NA|NA|TRBV7-2|TRBJ1-4
CASSTGTVEKLFF
TGTGCCAGCAGCACAGGGACGGTTGAAAAACTGTTTTTT
>NA|NA|TRBV19|TRBJ1-2
CASSISINYGYTF
TGTGCCAGTAGTATTAGTATTAACTATGGCTACACCTTC
>NA|TRBD2|TRBV4-1|TRBJ2-2
CASSQSGGPNTGELFF
TGCGCCAGCAGCCAAAGCGGGGGCCCGAACACCGGGGAGCTGTTTTTT
>NA|TRBD1|TRBV9|TRBJ1-1
CASSAPRQGENTEAFF
TGTGCCAGCAGCGCCCCAAGACAGGGAGAGAACACTGAAGCTTTCTTT
>NA|TRBD1|TRBV6-6|TRBJ1-5
CASSQQGGNQPQHF
TGTGCCAGCAGTCAACAGGGGGGCAATCAGCCCCAGCATTTT
>NA|TRBD1|TRBV15|TRBJ2-1
CATSRVGTGVDEQFF
TGTGCCACCAGCAGAGTCGGGACAGGGGTCGATGAGCAGTTCTTC
>NA|TRBD2|TRBV6-1|TRBJ2-3
CASSVAGGSSTDTQYF
TGTGCCAGCAGTGTAGCGGGGGGGTCTAGCACAGATACGCAGTATTTT
>NA|TRBD1|TRBV14|TRBJ1-6
CASSPRTGGNNSPLHF
TGTGCCAGCAGCCCCCGGACAGGGGGCAATAATTCACCCCTCCACTTT
>NA|TRBD2|TRBV5-1|TRBJ2-1
CASSWGGGLAGHSQGNEQFF
TGCGCCAGCAGCTGGGGCGGGGGACTAGCGGGCCACTCTCAGGGGAATGAGCAGTTCTTC
>NA|TRBD1|TRBV6-5|TRBJ1-1
CASSYDRDRTEAFF
TGTGCCAGCAGTTACGACAGGGATCGGACTGAAGCTTTCTTT
>NA|NA|TRBV6-1|TRBJ2-7
CASSEEGGGSYEQYF
TGTGCCAGCAGTGAAGAGGGGGGGGGCTCCTACGAGCAGTACTTC
>once|NA|TRBV25-1|TRBJ1-1
CASGPGGGRAFF
TGTGCCAGCGGCCCGGGGGGCGGGAGAGCTTTCTTT
>NA|NA|TRBV9|TRBJ1-2
CASSVGEYGYTF
TGTGCCAGCAGCGTAGGAGAGTATGGCTACACCTTC
>NA|TRBD2|TRBV11-1|TRBJ2-2
CASSNRGAGELFF
TGTGCCAGCAGCAACCGGGGGGCCGGGGAGCTGTTTTTT
>NA|NA|TRBV27|TRBJ2-7
CASSITGHPYEQYF
TGTGCCAGCAGTATCACGGGACACCCCTACGAGCAGTACTTC
>NA|TRBD2|TRBV6-2/TRBV6-3|TRBJ2-7
CASSTSGGSYEQYF
TGTGCCAGCAGTACTAGCGGGGGGTCCTACGAGCAGTACTTC
>NA|NA|TRBV11-2|TRBJ1-3
CASSLDRDTIYF
TGTGCCAGCAGCTTAGATAGAGACACCATATATTTT
>NA|TRBD1|TRBV5-1|TRBJ1-1
CASSTGQGLNTEAFF
TGCGCCAGCAGCACGGGACAGGGGCTGAACACTGAAGCTTTCTTT
>NA|NA|TRBV10-3|TRBJ1-2
CAISAGQGGDGYTF
TGTGCCATCAGTGCTGGGCAGGGCGGAGATGGCTACACCTTC
>NA|NA|TRBV2|TRBJ2-7
CASGGRVISEQYF
TGTGCCAGCGGGGGCAGGGTGATTTCCGAGCAGTACTTC
>NA|NA|TRBV6-2/TRBV6-3|TRBJ2-1
CASSYSNLLNEQFF
TGTGCCAGCAGTTACTCTAACTTACTCAATGAGCAGTTCTTC
>NA|NA|TRBV5-4|TRBJ2-5
CASSLGYQGETQYF
TGTGCCAGCAGCTTGGGTTACCAGGGGGAGACCCAGTACTTC